This T cell receptor beta chain was identified during a study of shared clonotypes between healthy human individuals. At the deep level, the assay was run. Using immunoSEQ multiplex PCR, the repertoire was profiled, and TCRdb retains in-frame clones only, with some absent. The data hold roughly 2.5 million clones, with around 94% observed a single time. The CDR3 consists of 16 residues. J was trimmed by 4 bases and V by 5 bases; bases with no gene match: 9. Germline V gives CDR1 LNHDA, CDR2 SQIVND (reference sequence). About this clone itself: Its antigen is unidentified.

Whole-study findings and limits: In general, naive subsets displayed greater estimated richness than memory subsets did. With a handful of donors compared, about 5% of naive CD4 clonotypes were shared.

The clonotype was recovered from a man between 18 and 29 years old in good health. The chain joins TRBV19 to TRBJ2-3; 10 nucleotides agree with TRBD1. The sequencing sample was made of naive CD4+ T cells sorted from blood. Sample subset: CD45RA+ positively selected. The CDR3 spells CASSRDRGFLADTQYF. The CDR3 region has the DNA TGTGCCAGTAGTCGGGACAGGGGTTTCTTGGCAGATACGCAGTATTTT.